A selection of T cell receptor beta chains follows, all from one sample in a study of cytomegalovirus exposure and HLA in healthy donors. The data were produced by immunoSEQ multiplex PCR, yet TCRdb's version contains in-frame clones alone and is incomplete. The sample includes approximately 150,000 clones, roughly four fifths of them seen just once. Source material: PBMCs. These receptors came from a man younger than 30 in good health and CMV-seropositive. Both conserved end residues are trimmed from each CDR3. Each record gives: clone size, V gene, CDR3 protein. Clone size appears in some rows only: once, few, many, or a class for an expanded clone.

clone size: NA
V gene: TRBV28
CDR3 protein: ASSFIEGAYNEQF

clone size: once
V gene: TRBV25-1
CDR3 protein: ASSGGGPTGGELF

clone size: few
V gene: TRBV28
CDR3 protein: ASSLNRGTFYQETQY

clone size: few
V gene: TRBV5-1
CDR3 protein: ASSPLTGGNTEAF

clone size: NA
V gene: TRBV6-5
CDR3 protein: ASSYEVSSYEQY

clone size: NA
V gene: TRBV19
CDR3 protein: ASSIYISGGTSFYEQF

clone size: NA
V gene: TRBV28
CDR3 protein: ASSLTEGAYTEAF

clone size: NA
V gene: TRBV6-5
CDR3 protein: ASTKDRTLNYGYT

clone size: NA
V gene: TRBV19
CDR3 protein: ASRGLLNTEAF

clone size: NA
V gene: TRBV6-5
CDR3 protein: ASSPYSGSGNEQF

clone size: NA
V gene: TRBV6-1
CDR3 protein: ATYSGRRYEQY

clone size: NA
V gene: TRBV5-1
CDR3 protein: ASSPGGYQETQY

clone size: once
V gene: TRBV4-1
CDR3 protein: ASSRPGSRGNVLT

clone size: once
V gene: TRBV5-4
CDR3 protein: ASSLTAGSTDTQY

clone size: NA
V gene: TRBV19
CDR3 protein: ASSSRTSGKDEQF

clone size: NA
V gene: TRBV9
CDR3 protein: ASSVGGGGYT

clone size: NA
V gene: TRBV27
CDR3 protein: ASSLFSSGAYNEQF

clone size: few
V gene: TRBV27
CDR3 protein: ASSLVGASGELF

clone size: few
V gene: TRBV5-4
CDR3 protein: ASSLSTHYNEQF

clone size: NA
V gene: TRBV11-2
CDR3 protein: ASSLAPLREQY

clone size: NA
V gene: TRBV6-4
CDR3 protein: ASSYTWSQLNTEAF

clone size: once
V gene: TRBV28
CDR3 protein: ASSSKPHGYT

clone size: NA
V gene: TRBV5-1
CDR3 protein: ASSLEPGGVYGYT

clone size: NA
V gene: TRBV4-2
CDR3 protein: ASSHIRGRSTEAF

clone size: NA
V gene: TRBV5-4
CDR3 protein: ASSLAAGGNTEAF

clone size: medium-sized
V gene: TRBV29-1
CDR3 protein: SAGTLDYEQY

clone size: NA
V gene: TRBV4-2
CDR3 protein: ASSHYGTGDSYNEQF

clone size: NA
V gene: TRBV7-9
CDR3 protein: ASSGIEETQY

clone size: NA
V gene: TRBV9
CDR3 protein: ASSLYLSRGGNTEAF

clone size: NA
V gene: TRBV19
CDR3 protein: ASRLAGDTQY

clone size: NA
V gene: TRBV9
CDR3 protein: ASSANRRDIPGSNQPQH

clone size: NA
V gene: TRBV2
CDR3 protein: ASSLSGRLNTGELF

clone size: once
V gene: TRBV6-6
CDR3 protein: ASSSSEAF

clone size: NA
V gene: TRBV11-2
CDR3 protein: ASSLDRGRNEQY

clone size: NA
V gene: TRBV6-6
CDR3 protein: ASTYEDYQETQY

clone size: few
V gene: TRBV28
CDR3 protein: ASRIPGQGPEQY

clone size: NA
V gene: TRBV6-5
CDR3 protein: ASRVTQGELF

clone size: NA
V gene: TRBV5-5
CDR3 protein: ASSPVVAGGPLEQF

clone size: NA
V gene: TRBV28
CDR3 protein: ASSIRRQGAYEKLF

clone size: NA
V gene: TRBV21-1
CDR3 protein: ASSKVIRWSSGLFYEQY

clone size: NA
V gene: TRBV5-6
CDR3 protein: ASSSTGVYEKLF

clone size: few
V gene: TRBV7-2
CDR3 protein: ASSIPDVGEGKLF

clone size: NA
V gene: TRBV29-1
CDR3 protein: SVEQAGGSNTGELF

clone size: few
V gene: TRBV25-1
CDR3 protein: ASSGAWELNTEAF

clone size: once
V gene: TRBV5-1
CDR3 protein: ASSPGNQPLGGYT

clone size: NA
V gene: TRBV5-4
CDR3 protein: ASSAPGTGNTEAF

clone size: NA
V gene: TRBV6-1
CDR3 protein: ASSEPAQRTGLARHEQY

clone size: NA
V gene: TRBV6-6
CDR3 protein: ASSYSNQGFTEAF

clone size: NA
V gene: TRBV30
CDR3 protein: AWSDEVYTEAF

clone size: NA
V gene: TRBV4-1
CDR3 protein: ASSQGTGTYEQY

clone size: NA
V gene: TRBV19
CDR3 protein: ASRTGGHSYEQY

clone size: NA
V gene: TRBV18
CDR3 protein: ASSPRDIQETQY

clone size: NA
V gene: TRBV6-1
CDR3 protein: ASSGDRGDEQF

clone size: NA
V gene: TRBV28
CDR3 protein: ASRPWADSFVQY

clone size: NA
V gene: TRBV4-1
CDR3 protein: ASSSPFRSSRLPGNTIY

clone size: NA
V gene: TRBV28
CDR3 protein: ASSRNRAQH

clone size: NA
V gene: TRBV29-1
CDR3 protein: SVEDRGSSLPNYGYT